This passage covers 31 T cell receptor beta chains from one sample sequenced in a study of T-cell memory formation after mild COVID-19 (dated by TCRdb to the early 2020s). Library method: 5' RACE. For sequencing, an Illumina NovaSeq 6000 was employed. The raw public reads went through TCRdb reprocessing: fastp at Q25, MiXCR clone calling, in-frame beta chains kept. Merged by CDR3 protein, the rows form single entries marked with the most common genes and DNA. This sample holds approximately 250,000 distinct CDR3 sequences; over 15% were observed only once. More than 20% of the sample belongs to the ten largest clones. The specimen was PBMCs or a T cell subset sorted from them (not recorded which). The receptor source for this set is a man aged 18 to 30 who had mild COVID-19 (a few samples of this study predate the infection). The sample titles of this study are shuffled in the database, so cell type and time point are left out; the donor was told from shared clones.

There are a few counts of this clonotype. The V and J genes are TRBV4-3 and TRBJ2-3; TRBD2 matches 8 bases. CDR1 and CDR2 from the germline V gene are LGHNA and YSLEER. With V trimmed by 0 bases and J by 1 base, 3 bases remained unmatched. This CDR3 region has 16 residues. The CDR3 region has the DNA TGCGCCAGCAGCCAAGATGGAGCGGGGGGCACAGATACGCAGTATTTT. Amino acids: CASSQDGAGGTDTQYF.

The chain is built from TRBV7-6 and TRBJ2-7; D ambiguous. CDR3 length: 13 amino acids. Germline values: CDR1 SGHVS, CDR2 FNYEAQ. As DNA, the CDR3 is TGTGCCAGCAGCTTATCCCGAGGTTACGTGCAGTACGTC. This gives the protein CASSLSRGYVQYV.

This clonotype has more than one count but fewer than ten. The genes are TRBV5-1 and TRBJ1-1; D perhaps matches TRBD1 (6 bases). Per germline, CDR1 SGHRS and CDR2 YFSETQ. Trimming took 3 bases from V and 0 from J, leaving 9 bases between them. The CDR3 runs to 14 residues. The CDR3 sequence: CASSSDSLNTEAFF. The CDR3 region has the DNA TGCGCCAGCAGCTCGGACAGTTTGAACACTGAAGCTTTCTTT. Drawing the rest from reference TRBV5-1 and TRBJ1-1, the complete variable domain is KAGVTQTPRYLIKTRGQQVTLSCSPISGHRSVSWYQQTPGQGLQFLFEYFSETQRNKGNFPGRFSGRQFSNSRSEMNVSTLELGDSALYLCASSSDSLNTEAFFGQGTRLTVV.

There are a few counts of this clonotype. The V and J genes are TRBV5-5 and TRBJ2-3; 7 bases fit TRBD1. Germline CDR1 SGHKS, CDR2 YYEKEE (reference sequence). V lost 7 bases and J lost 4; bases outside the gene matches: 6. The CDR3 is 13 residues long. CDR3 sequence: CASLQGSSDTQYF. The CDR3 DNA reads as TGTGCCAGCCTACAGGGGAGCTCAGATACGCAGTATTTT.

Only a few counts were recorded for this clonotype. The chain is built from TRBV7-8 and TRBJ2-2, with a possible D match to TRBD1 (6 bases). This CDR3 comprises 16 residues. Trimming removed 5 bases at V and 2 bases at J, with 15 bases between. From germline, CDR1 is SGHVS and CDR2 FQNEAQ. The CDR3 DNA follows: TGTGCCAGCAGCGGCAGACAGGCCCGTAACACCGGGGAGCTGTTTTTT. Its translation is CASSGRQARNTGELFF.

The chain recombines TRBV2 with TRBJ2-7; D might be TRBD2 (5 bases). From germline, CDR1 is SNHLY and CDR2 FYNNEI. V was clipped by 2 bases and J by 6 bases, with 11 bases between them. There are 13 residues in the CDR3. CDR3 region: CASSERTPSEQYV. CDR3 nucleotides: TGTGCCAGCAGTGAAAGGACTCCTAGCGAGCAGTACGTC.

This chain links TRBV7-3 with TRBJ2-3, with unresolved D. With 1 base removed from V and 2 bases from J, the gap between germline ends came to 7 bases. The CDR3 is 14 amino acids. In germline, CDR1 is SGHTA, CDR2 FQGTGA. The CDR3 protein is CASSLMGTTDTQYF. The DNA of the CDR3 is TGTGCCAGCAGCTTAATGGGCACCACAGATACGCAGTATTTT.

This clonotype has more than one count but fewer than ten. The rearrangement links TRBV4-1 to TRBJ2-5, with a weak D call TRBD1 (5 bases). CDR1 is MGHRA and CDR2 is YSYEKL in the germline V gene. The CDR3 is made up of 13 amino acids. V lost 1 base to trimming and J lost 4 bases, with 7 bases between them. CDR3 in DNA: TGCGCCAGCAGCCAAGCCAGGGCAGAGACCCAGTACTTC. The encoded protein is CASSQARAETQYF.

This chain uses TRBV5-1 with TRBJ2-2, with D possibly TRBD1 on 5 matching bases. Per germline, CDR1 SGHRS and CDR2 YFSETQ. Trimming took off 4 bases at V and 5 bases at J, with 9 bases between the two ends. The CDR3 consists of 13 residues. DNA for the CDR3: TGCGCCAGCAGCCAGACAGAGACCGGGGAGCTGTTTTTT. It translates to CASSQTETGELFF.

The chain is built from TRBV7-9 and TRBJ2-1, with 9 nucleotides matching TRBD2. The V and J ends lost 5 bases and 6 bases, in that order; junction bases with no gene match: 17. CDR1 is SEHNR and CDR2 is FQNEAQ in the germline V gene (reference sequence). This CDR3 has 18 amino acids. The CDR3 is CASSPLYSTSGPPNEQFF. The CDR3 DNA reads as TGTGCCAGCAGCCCACTCTACTCGACTAGCGGCCCTCCCAATGAGCAGTTCTTC.

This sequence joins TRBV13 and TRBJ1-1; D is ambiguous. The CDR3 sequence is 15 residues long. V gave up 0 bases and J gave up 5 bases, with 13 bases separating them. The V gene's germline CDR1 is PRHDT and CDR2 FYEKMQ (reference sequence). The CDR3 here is CASSLGQVGWTEAFF. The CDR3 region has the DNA TGTGCCAGCAGCTTAGGCCAGGTCGGTTGGACTGAAGCTTTCTTT.

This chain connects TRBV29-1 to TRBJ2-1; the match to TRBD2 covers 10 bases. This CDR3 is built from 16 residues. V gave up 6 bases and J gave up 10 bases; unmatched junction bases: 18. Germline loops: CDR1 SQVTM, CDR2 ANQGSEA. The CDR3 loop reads CSVALRTSGAGWEQFF. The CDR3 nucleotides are TGCAGCGTCGCATTAAGAACTAGCGGGGCCGGCTGGGAGCAGTTCTTC.

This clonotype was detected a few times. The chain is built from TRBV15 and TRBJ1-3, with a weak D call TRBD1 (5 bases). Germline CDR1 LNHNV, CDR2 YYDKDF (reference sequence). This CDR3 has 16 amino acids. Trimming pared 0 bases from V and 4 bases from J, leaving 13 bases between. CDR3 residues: CATSRDPGFQGNTIYF. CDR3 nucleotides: TGTGCCACCAGCAGAGATCCAGGGTTCCAGGGAAACACCATATATTTT.

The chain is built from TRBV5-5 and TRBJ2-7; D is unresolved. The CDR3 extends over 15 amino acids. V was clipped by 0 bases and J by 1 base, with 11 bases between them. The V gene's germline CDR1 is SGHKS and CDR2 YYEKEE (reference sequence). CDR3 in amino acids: CASSLAVLSSYEQYV. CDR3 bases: TGTGCCAGCAGCTTGGCCGTTCTCTCGTCCTACGAGCAGTACGTC.

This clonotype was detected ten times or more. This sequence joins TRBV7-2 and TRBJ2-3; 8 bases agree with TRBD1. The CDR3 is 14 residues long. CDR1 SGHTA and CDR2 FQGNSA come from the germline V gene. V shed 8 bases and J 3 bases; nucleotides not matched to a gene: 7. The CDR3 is CASQRTGMTDTQYF. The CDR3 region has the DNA TGTGCCAGCCAGAGGACAGGGATGACAGATACGCAGTATTTT.

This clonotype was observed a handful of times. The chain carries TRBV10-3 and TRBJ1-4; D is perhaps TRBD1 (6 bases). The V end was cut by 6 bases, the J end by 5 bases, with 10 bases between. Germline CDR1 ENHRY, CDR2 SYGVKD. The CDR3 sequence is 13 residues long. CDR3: CAIRRDTNEKLFF. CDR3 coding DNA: TGTGCCATCAGACGGGACACAAATGAAAAACTGTTTTTT.

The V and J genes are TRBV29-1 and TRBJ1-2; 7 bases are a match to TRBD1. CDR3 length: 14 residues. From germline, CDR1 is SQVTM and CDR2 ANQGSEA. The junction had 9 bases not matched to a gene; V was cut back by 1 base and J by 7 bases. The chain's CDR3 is CSVEVLTGKSGYTF. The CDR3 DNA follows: TGCAGCGTTGAAGTATTGACAGGGAAGTCTGGCTACACCTTC.

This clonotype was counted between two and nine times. DNA of the CDR3: TGCGCCAGCAGCCAAGATCTCGGGACGGGGAGATATGGCTACACCTTC. This sequence encodes CASSQDLGTGRYGYTF. This chain joins TRBV4-1 and TRBJ1-2, with D perhaps matching TRBD1 (5 bases). The V end was cut by 0 bases, the J end by 5 bases, with 16 bases between. Germline V gene sequence: CDR1 MGHRA, CDR2 YSYEKL. CDR3 length: 16 amino acids.

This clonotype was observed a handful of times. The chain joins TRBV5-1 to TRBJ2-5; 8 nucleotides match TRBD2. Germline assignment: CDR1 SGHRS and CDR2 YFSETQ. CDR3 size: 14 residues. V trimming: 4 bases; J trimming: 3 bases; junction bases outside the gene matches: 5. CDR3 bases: TGCGCCAGCAGCACCACAGCGGGGGAAGAGACCCAGTACTTC. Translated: CASSTTAGEETQYF. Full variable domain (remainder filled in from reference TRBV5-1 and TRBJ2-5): KAGVTQTPRYLIKTRGQQVTLSCSPISGHRSVSWYQQTPGQGLQFLFEYFSETQRNKGNFPGRFSGRQFSNSRSEMNVSTLELGDSALYLCASSTTAGEETQYFGPGTRLLVL.

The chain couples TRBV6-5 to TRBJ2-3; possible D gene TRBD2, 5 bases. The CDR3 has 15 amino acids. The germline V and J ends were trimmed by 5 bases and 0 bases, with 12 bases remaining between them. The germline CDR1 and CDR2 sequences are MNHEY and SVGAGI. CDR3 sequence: CASSPWTASTDTQYF. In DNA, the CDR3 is TGTGCCAGCAGTCCCTGGACTGCTAGCACAGATACGCAGTATTTT.

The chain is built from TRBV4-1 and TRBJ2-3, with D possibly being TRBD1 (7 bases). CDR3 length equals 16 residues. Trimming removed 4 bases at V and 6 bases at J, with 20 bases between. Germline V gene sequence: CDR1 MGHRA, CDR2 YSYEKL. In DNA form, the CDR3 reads TGCGCCAGCAGCCCCGGAGGAGGGGGCGGTTCTGATACGCAGTATTTT. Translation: CASSPGGGGGSDTQYF.

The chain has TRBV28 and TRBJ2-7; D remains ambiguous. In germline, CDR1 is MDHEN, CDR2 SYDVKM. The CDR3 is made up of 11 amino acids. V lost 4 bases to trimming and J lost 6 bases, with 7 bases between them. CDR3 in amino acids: CASSSSLEQYV. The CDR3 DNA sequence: TGTGCCAGCAGTTCGTCCCTCGAGCAGTACGTC.

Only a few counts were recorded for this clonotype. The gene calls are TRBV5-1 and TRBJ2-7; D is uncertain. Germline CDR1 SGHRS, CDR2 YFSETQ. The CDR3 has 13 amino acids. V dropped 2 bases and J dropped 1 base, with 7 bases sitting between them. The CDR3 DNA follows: TGCGCCAGCAGCTTCGGCCTTTCCTACGAGCAGTACTTC. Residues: CASSFGLSYEQYF.

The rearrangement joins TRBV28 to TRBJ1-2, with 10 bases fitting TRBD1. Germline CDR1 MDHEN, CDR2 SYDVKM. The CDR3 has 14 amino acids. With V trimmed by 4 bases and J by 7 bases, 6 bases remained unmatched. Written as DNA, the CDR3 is TGTGCCAGCAGTTCTGGACAGGGGGTAGGTGGCTACACCTTC. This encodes CASSSGQGVGGYTF.

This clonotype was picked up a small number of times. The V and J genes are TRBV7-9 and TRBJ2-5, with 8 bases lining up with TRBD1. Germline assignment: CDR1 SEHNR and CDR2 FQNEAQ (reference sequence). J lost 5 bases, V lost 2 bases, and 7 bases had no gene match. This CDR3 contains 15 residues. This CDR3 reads CASSLSGQAAETQYF. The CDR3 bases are TGTGCCAGCAGCTTATCGGGACAGGCAGCGGAGACCCAGTACTTC. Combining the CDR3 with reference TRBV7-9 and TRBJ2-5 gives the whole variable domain DTGVSQNPRHKITKRGQNVTFRCDPISEHNRLYWYRQTLGQGPEFLTYFQNEAQLEKSRLLSDRFSAERPKGSFSTLEIQRTEQGDSAMYLCASSLSGQAAETQYFGPGTRLLVL.

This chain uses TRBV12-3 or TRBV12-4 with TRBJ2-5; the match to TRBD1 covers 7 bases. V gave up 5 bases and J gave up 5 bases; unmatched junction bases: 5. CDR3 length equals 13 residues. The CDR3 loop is CASSMGQLETQYF. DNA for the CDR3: TGTGCCAGCAGTATGGGACAGCTCGAGACCCAGTACTTC.

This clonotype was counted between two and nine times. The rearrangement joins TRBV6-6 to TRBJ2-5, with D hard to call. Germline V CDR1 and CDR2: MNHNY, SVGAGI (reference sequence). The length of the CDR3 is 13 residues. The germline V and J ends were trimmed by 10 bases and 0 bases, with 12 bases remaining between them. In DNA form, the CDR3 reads TGTGCCATCAAAGAGGCGAACCAAGAGACCCAGTACTTC. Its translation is CAIKEANQETQYF.

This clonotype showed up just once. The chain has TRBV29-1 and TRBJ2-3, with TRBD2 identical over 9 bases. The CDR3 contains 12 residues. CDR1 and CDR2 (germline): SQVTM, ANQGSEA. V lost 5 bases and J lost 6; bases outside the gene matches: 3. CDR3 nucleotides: TGCAGCGTTAACGGACTAGCGGATACGCAGTATTTT. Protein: CSVNGLADTQYF.

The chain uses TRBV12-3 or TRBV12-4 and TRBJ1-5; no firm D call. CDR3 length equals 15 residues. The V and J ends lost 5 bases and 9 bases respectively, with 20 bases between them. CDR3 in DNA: TGTGCCAGCAGTCCTCGGACCGGGGAACAATGGCCCCAGCATTTT. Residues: CASSPRTGEQWPQHF.

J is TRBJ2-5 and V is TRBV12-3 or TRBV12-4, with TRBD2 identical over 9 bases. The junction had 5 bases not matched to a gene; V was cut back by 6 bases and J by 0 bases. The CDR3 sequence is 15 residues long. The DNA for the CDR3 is TGTGCCAGCAGCTTGAAGCGGGGGGACCAAGAGACCCAGTACTTC. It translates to CASSLKRGDQETQYF.

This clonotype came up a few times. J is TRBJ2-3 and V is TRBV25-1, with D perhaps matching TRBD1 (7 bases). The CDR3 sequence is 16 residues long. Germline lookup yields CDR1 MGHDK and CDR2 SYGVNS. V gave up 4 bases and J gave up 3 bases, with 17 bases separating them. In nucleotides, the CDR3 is TGTGCCAGCAGTGCCCAAACAGGGGCGGGAACAGATACGCAGTATTTT. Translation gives CASSAQTGAGTDTQYF. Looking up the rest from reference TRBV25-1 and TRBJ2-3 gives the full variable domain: EADIYQTPRYLVIGTGKKITLECSQTMGHDKMYWYQQDPGMELHLIHYSYGVNSTEKGDLSSESTVSRIRTEHFPLTLESARPSHTSQYLCASSAQTGAGTDTQYFGPGTRLTVL.